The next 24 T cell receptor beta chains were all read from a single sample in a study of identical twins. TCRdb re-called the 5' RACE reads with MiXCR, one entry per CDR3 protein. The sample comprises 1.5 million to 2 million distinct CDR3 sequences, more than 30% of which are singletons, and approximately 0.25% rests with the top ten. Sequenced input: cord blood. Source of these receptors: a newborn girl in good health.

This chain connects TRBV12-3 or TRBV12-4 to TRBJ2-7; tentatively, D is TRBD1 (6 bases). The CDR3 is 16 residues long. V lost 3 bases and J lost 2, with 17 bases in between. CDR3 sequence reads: CASSFQQGKWPYEQYF. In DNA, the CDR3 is TGTGCCAGCAGTTTCCAACAGGGAAAGTGGCCCTACGAGCAGTACTTC.

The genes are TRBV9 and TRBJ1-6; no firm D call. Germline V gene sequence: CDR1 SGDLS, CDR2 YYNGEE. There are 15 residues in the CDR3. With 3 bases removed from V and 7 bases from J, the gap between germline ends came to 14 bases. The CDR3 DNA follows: TGTGCCAGCAGCGCCCAACAGAATCTAAATTCACCCCTCCACTTT. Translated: CASSAQQNLNSPLHF. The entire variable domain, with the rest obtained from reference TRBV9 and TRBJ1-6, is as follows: DSGVTQTPKHLITATGQRVTLRCSPRSGDLSVYWYQQSLDQGLQFLIQYYNGEERAKGNILERFSAQQFPDLHSELNLSSLELGDSALYFCASSAQQNLNSPLHFGNGTRLTVT.

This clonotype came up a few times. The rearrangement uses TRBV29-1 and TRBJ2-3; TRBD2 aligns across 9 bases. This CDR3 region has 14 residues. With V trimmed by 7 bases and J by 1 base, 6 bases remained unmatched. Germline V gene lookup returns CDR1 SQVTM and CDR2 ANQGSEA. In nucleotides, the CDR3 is TGCAGCGATCGATCTAGCGGGGGCACAGATACGCAGTATTTT. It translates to CSDRSSGGTDTQYF.

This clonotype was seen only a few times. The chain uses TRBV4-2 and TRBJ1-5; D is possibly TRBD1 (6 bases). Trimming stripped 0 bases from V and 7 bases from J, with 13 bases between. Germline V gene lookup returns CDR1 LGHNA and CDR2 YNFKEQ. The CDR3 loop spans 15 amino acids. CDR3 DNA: TGTGCCAGCAGCCAAGATTTTTTGGGGGGCCAGCCCCAGCATTTT. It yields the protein CASSQDFLGGQPQHF.

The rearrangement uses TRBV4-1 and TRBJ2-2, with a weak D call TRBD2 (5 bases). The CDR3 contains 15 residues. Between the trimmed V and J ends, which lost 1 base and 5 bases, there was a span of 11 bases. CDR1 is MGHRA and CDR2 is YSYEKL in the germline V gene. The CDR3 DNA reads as TGCGCCAGCAGCCAAGTGGTATGGGAGACCGGGGAGCTGTTTTTT. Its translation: CASSQVVWETGELFF.

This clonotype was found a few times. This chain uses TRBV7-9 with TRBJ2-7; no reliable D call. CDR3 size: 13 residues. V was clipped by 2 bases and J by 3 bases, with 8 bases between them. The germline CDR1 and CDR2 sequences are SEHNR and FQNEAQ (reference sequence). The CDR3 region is CASSLPAFYEQYF. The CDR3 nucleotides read TGTGCCAGCAGCTTACCTGCGTTCTACGAGCAGTACTTC.

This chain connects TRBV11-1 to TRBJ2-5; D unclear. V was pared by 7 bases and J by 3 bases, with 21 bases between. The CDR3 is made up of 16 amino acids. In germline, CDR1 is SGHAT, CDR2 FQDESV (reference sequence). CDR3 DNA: TGTGCCAGCAACCCCAGAGACTCGGCCCCCGAAGAGACCCAGTACTTC. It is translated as CASNPRDSAPEETQYF.

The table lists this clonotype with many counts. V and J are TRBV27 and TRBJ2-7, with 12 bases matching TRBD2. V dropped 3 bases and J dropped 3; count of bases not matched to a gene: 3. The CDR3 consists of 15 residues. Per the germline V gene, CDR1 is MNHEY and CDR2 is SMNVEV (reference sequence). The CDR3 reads CASSLRTSGIYEQYF. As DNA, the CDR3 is TGTGCCAGCAGTTTGAGGACTAGCGGGATCTACGAGCAGTACTTC.

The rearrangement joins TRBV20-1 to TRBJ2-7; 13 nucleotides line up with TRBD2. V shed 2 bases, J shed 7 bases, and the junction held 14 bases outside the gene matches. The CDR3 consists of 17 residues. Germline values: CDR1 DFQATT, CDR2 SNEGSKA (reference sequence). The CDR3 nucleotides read TGCAGTGCTAGAAAGCGGGGGACTAGCGGGGTCGTGGGGGAGCAGTACTTC. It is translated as CSARKRGTSGVVGEQYF.

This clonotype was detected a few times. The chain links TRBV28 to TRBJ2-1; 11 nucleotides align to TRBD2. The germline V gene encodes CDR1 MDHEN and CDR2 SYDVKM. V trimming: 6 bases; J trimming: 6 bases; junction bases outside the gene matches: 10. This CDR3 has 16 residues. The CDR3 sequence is CASRPLSGRVPNEQFF. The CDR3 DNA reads TGTGCCAGCAGGCCACTTAGCGGGAGGGTTCCCAATGAGCAGTTCTTC.

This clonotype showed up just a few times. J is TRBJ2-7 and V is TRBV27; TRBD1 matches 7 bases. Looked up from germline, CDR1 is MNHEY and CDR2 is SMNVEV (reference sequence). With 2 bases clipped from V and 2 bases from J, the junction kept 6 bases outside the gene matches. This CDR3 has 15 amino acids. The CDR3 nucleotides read TGTGCCAGCAGTTTACGACAGGGTTCGCCCTACGAGCAGTACTTC. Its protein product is CASSLRQGSPYEQYF.

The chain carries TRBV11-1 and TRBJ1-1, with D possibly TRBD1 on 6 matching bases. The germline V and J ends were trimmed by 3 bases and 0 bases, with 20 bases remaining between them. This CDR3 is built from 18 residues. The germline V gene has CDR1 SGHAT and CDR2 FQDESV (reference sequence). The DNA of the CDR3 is TGTGCCAGCAGCTTGAATAAGAGGGGGAGGGGAATGAACACTGAAGCTTTCTTT. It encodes CASSLNKRGRGMNTEAFF. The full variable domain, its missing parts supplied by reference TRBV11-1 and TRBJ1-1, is EAEVAQSPRYKITEKSQAVAFWCDPISGHATLYWYRQILGQGPELLVQFQDESVVDDSQLPKDRFSAERLKGVDSTLKIQPAELGDSAMYLCASSLNKRGRGMNTEAFFGQGTRLTVV.

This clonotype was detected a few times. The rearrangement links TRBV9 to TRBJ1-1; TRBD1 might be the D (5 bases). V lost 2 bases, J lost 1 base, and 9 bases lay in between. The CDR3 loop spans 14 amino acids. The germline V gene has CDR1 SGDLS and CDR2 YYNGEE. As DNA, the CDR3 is TGTGCCAGCAGCGTGGCGACAGCGAACACTGAAGCTTTCTTT. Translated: CASSVATANTEAFF.

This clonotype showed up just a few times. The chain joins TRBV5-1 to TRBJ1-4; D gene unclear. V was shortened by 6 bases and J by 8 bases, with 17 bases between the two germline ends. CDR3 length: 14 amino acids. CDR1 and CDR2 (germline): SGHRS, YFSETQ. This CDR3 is CASKQDPNGEKLFF. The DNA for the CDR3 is TGCGCCAGCAAGCAGGACCCCAACGGAGAAAAACTGTTTTTT.

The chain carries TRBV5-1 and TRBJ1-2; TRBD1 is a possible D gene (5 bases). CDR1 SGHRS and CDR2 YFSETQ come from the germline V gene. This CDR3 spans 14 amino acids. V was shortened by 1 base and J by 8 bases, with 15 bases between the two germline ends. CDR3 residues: CASSLWRGNGGYTF. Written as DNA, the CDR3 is TGCGCCAGCAGCTTGTGGAGGGGAAATGGAGGCTACACCTTC.

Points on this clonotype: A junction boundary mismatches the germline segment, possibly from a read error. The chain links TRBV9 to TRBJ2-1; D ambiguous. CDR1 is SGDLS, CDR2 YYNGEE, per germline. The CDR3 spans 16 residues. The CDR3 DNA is TGTGCCAGCAACGTAGCAGGCCTCCCTTCCTACAATGAGCAGTTCTTC. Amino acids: CASNVAGLPSYNEQFF.

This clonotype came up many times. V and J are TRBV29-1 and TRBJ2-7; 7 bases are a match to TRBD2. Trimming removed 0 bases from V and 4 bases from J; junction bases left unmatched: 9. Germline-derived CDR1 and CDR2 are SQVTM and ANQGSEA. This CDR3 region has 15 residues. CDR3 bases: TGCAGCGTTGAAGATTTGGATGGGGGGGATTACGAGCAGTACTTC. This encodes CSVEDLDGGDYEQYF.

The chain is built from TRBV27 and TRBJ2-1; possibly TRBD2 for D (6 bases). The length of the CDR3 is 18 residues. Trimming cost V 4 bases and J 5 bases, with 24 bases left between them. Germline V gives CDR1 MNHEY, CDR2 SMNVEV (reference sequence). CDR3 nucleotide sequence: TGTGCCAGCAGTTCCCGCGGACTACCCCGCGCTCCGGACAATGAGCAGTTCTTC. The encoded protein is CASSSRGLPRAPDNEQFF.

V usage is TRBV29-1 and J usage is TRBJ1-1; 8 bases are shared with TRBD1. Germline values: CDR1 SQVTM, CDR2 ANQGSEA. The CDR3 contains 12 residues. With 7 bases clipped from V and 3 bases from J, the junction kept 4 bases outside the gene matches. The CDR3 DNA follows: TGCAGCGGAGGACAGGGCTACACTGAAGCTTTCTTT. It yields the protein CSGGQGYTEAFF.

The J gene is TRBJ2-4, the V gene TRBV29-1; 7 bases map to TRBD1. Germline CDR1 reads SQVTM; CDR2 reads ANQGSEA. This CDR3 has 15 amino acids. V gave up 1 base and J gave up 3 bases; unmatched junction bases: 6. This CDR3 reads CSVEARGHGKNIQYF. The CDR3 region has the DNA TGCAGCGTTGAAGCTAGGGGGCACGGCAAAAACATTCAGTACTTC. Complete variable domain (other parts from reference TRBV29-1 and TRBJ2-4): SAVISQKPSRDICQRGTSLTIQCQVDSQVTMMFWYRQQPGQSLTLIATANQGSEATYESGFVIDKFPISRPNLTFSTLTVSNMSPEDSSIYLCSVEARGHGKNIQYFGAGTRLSVL.

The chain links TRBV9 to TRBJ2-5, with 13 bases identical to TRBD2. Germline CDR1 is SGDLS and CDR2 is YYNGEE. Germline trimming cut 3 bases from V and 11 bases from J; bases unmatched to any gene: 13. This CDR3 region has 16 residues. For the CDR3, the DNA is TGTGCCAGCAGCGCCGGACTAGCGGGGGCCGGGGGTGAGCAGTACTTC. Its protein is CASSAGLAGAGGEQYF.

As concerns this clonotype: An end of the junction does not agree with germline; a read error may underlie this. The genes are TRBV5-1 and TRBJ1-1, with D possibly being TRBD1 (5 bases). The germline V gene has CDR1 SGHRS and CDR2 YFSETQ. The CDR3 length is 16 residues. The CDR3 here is CASSGPGWGTNPEAFF. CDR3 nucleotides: TGCGCCAGCAGCGGGCCCGGTTGGGGGACGAACCCTGAAGCTTTCTTT.

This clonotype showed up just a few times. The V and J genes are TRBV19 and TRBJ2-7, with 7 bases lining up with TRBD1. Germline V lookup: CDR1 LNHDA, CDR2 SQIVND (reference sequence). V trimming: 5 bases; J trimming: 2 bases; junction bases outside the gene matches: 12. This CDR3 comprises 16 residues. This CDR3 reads CASSAYATGITYEQYF. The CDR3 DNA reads TGTGCCAGTAGTGCCTACGCGACAGGGATCACCTACGAGCAGTACTTC.

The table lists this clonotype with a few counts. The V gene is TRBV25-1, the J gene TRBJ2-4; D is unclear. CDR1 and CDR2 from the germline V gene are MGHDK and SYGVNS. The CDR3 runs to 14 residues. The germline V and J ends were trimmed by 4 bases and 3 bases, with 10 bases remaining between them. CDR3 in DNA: TGTGCCAGCAGTGCGGAACCGCACAAAAACATTCAGTACTTC. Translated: CASSAEPHKNIQYF.